The source of this T cell receptor (beta chain) is a study of identifying expanded T cells in peripheral blood. Note on this clone: What it binds is not known.

Generated by immunoSEQ multiplex PCR, the TCRdb table keeps only in-frame clones and is missing some. The sample records tens of thousands of clones, roughly four fifths being singletons. The germline CDR1 and CDR2 sequences are SGHDT and YYEEEE. V lost 1 base, J lost 3 bases, and 7 bases lay in between. CDR3 length equals 13 residues. Notes on the study in general: Two-week clone count variance significantly increased as total template count grew. Technical replicates showed roughly 1.2 changed clones; two weeks 15 to 20; four weeks 19.

Healthy donors had no documented immune events, such as infections, while sampled. The clonotype originates from a person aged 18-69 years in good health. Input material: blood. The chain links TRBV5-6 to TRBJ1-1; D ambiguous. The DNA for the CDR3 is TGTGCCAGCAGCTTGTCCAGATACACTGAAGCTTTCTTT. Its translation: CASSLSRYTEAFF.